This TCR beta chain was captured in a study of cytomegalovirus exposure and HLA in healthy donors. Study-level background: Early released data had around 89 million unique TCRs, all coming from HLA-typed donors. Findings and caveats of the study: A likely sequencing artifact accounted for one observed cluster of highly shared sequence variants.

The CDR3 has 15 residues. Germline V CDR1 and CDR2: MNHEY, SMNVEV (reference sequence). V gave up 10 bases and J gave up 3 bases, with 18 bases separating them. This clone was seen only once. Its antigen is as yet unknown. PCR primers comprised 60 Vbeta and 13 Jbeta primers. In the authors' methods: A follow-up analysis tallied some 80 million unique TCR beta chains, about 10 million shared. Sequencing used immunoSEQ multiplex PCR; TCRdb keeps in-frame clones, though not all of them. V, J and clone size were drawn from that table, and D and trimming were deduced from the DNA. The sample shows roughly 100,000 clones, approximately 86% of them seen only once.

The gene calls are TRBV27 and TRBJ1-4; possibly TRBD1 for D (5 bases). The sample consisted of PBMCs. This sequence originates from a man aged 18 to 30 in good health and CMV-seronegative. Written as DNA, the CDR3 is TGTGCCACCGGGAGAGGGGCGGGGTCTAATGAAAAACTGTTTTTT. Protein: CATGRGAGSNEKLFF.